The 12 T cell receptor beta chains listed next were all sequenced from one sample in a study of cytomegalovirus exposure and HLA in healthy donors. Data came from immunoSEQ multiplex PCR; TCRdb stores just in-frame clones and leaves some out. The profile shows more than 110,000 clones, about 95% of them singletons. Sequencing input: PBMCs. The receptors were sampled from a man in his late teens or twenties in good health and CMV-seropositive.

The rearrangement links TRBV27 to TRBJ2-2; 13 bases agree with TRBD2. The V segment lost 2 bases and the J segment 7 bases; nucleotides outside the gene matches: 4. The CDR3 covers 16 residues. From germline, CDR1 is MNHEY and CDR2 SMNVEV (reference sequence). The chain's CDR3 is CASSLRLAGGNGELFF. Here the CDR3 DNA reads TGTGCCAGCAGTTTAAGACTAGCGGGAGGTAACGGGGAGCTGTTTTTT.

The gene calls are TRBV18 and TRBJ2-3; D is unclear. The germline V and J ends were trimmed by 5 bases and 3 bases, with 12 bases remaining between them. This CDR3 comprises 14 residues. Germline-derived CDR1 and CDR2 are KGHSH and LQKENI. CDR3 nucleotide sequence: TGTGCCAGCTCAGACCTATGGAGAACAGATACGCAGTATTTT. This codes for CASSDLWRTDTQYF.

V and J are TRBV5-4 and TRBJ2-5; TRBD2 might be the D (5 bases). This CDR3 is 13 amino acids long. Trimming shortened V by 0 bases and J by 5 bases, and 8 bases separated the two germline ends. Germline-derived CDR1 and CDR2 are SGHNT and YYREEE (reference sequence). This CDR3 is CASSLAGGETQYF. The CDR3 DNA is TGTGCCAGCAGCTTGGCCGGAGGTGAGACCCAGTACTTC.

This rearrangement joins TRBV6-5 to TRBJ2-1; D might be TRBD2 (5 bases). Trimming stripped 6 bases from V and 5 bases from J, with 14 bases between. Germline V CDR1 and CDR2: MNHEY, SVGAGI. The CDR3 covers 14 residues. In DNA, the CDR3 is TGTGCCAGCAGCCCTGGACTGTACCACAATGAGCAGTTCTTC. This sequence encodes CASSPGLYHNEQFF.

This chain uses TRBV5-1 with TRBJ2-7, with 7 bases matching TRBD2. CDR3 size: 15 residues. CDR1 and CDR2 from the germline V gene are SGHRS and YFSETQ. The V segment lost 2 bases and the J segment 0 bases; nucleotides outside the gene matches: 5. CDR3 DNA sequence: TGCGCCAGCAGCTTAGCAGGCGGGAGCTCCTACGAGCAGTACTTC. Encoded protein: CASSLAGGSSYEQYF.

J is TRBJ1-5 and V is TRBV10-3, with unresolved D. CDR1 and CDR2 (germline): ENHRY, SYGVKD. This CDR3 comprises 15 residues. Trimming shortened V by 0 bases and J by 0 bases, and 6 bases separated the two germline ends. CDR3 in amino acids: CAISESQHSNQPQHF. The CDR3 DNA is TGTGCCATCAGTGAGTCACAGCATAGCAATCAGCCCCAGCATTTT.

V usage is TRBV5-4 and J usage is TRBJ2-7, with 12 bases lining up with TRBD2. J gave up 4 bases and V 4 bases, and 3 bases lay outside the gene matches. The CDR3 runs 14 residues. The germline gives CDR1 SGHNT, CDR2 YYREEE (reference sequence). CDR3 DNA: TGTGCCAGCAGCCGACTAGCGGGAGAGTACGAGCAGTACTTC. Its translation: CASSRLAGEYEQYF.

V is TRBV29-1 and J is TRBJ2-2, with TRBD2 identical over 7 bases. The CDR3 extends over 16 amino acids. The germline V gene has CDR1 SQVTM and CDR2 ANQGSEA. V shed 4 bases and J 5 bases; nucleotides not matched to a gene: 13. CDR3: CSVAWVGAGKTGELFF. Here the CDR3 DNA reads TGCAGCGTTGCATGGGTAGGAGCGGGAAAAACCGGGGAGCTGTTTTTT.

This clone was seen only once. The chain joins TRBV7-9 to TRBJ2-2; no clear D. The V end lost 5 bases, the J end lost 1 base, and 5 bases lay between the germline ends. The germline V gene encodes CDR1 SEHNR and CDR2 FQNEAQ (reference sequence). The CDR3 sequence is 13 residues long. CDR3 loop: CASSAGNTGELFF. CDR3 sequence (DNA): TGTGCCAGCAGCGCAGGGAACACCGGGGAGCTGTTTTTT.

The J gene is TRBJ2-7, the V gene TRBV6-5; possible D gene TRBD1, 5 bases. The CDR3 extends over 14 amino acids. Looked up from germline, CDR1 is MNHEY and CDR2 is SVGAGI. The V gene lost 0 bases and the J gene lost 6 bases, with 12 bases spanning the gap. CDR3 protein: CASSYSGPATEQYF. CDR3 nucleotide sequence: TGTGCCAGCAGTTACTCGGGGCCGGCCACCGAGCAGTACTTC.

J is TRBJ2-3 and V is TRBV7-9; 12 bases align to TRBD2. Germline loops: CDR1 SEHNR, CDR2 FQNEAQ (reference sequence). V was clipped by 5 bases and J by 5 bases; unmatched bases: 8. This CDR3 is built from 16 residues. CDR3 region: CASSARLAGEVDTQYF. The CDR3 DNA reads TGTGCCAGCAGCGCTCGACTAGCGGGAGAGGTAGATACGCAGTATTTT.

This CDR3 is CAISPLGLAGSYEQYF. In DNA form, the CDR3 reads TGTGCCATCAGCCCCCTGGGCCTAGCGGGTTCCTACGAGCAGTACTTC. The chain recombines TRBV10-3 with TRBJ2-7; 8 bases agree with TRBD2. Germline V gives CDR1 ENHRY, CDR2 SYGVKD. The trim removed 6 bases at V and 1 base at J, leaving 11 bases unmatched. This CDR3 region has 16 residues.